This is a list of T cell receptor beta chains from one sample in a study of cytotoxic CD8 clonotypes in ibrutinib-treated CLL. The table came from immunoSEQ multiplex PCR; TCRdb's copy has only in-frame clones and leaves some out. Of around 140,000 clones detected, approximately 80% appear once; the ten largest clones hold just over 5%. The source material was PBMCs, sampled after 24 months of ibrutinib treatment. The source of these receptors is a human donor with chronic lymphocytic leukemia. The CDR3 runs from the conserved cysteine through the conserved F or W. Fields, in order: J gene, clone size, V gene, D gene, CDR3 protein, CDR3 DNA. A D gene is named only where the DNA matches it firmly. Rows give clone size only sometimes, using once, few, many, or a class for an expanded clone.

TRBJ1-1	once	TRBV5-1	NA	CASSLALGRPEAFF	TGCGCCAGCAGCTTGGCCCTGGGTAGGCCTGAAGCTTTCTTT
TRBJ2-1	once	TRBV18	NA	CASSPPGGRDEQFF	TGTGCCAGCTCACCCCCGGGGGGCAGGGATGAGCAGTTCTTC
TRBJ1-6	NA	TRBV11-2	NA	CASRTGTPHSPLHF	TGTGCCAGCAGAACCGGGACACCCCATTCACCCCTCCACTTT
TRBJ2-1	few	TRBV7-7	NA	CASSSGINTEQFF	TGTGCTAGCAGCTCAGGAATCAACACTGAGCAGTTCTTC
TRBJ2-7	NA	TRBV7-8	TRBD2	CASSPRREGSYEQYF	TGTGCCAGCAGCCCCAGGAGGGAGGGCTCCTACGAGCAGTACTTC
TRBJ2-7	medium-sized	TRBV7-9	NA	CASSPGGGPYEQYF	TGTGCCAGCAGCCCCGGTGGCGGGCCTTACGAGCAGTACTTC
TRBJ1-2	NA	TRBV19	NA	CASSRGRPYGYTF	TGTGCCAGTAGTCGTGGACGGCCCTATGGCTACACCTTC
TRBJ1-5	many	TRBV19	NA	CATRGGFGSNQPQHF	TGTGCCACCCGAGGGGGGTTTGGTAGCAATCAGCCCCAGCATTTT
TRBJ2-7	few	TRBV5-1	NA	CASSFGSAEQYF	TGCGCCAGCAGCTTTGGTAGTGCCGAGCAGTACTTC
TRBJ2-1	NA	TRBV6-6	TRBD2	CASSTTSGRDEQFF	TGTGCCAGCAGTACGACTAGCGGGAGGGATGAGCAGTTCTTC
TRBJ1-5	NA	TRBV7-9	NA	CASSFGGQPQHF	TGTGCCAGCAGCTTCGGGGGGCAGCCCCAGCATTTT
TRBJ2-5	NA	TRBV30	TRBD1	CAGQGGGETQYF	TGTGCCGGCCAAGGGGGCGGTGAGACCCAGTACTTC
TRBJ1-2	NA	TRBV9	NA	CASSVVGPGGYTF	TGTGCCAGCAGCGTAGTGGGACCGGGGGGCTACACCTTC
TRBJ1-4	NA	TRBV30	NA	CAWSLGEKLFF	TGTGCCTGGAGTTTGGGTGAAAAACTGTTTTTT
TRBJ2-5	NA	TRBV19	NA	CASSIGGPRETQYF	TGTGCCAGTAGTATCGGGGGGCCGCGGGAGACCCAGTACTTC
TRBJ1-4	many	TRBV5-5	NA	CASSLGLRDTTNEKLFF	TGTGCCAGCAGCTTGGGTTTGCGGGACACAACTAATGAAAAACTGTTTTTT
TRBJ2-7	few	TRBV30	NA	CAWKPTGSSYEQYF	TGTGCCTGGAAACCCACGGGGAGCTCCTACGAGCAGTACTTC
TRBJ1-5	NA	TRBV28	NA	CASSSIHPDGNQPQHF	TGTGCCAGCAGTTCGATACACCCGGACGGAAATCAGCCCCAGCATTTT
TRBJ1-6	NA	TRBV7-9	NA	CASSLLAIPLHF	TGTGCCAGCAGCTTACTTGCCATCCCCCTCCACTTT
TRBJ2-5	NA	TRBV5-1	NA	CASSLVGGQETQYF	TGCGCCAGCAGCTTGGTCGGGGGCCAAGAGACCCAGTACTTC
TRBJ1-1	NA	TRBV6-5	TRBD1	CASSYSGQGIAFF	TGTGCCAGCAGTTACTCGGGACAGGGCATCGCTTTCTTT
TRBJ2-1	NA	TRBV7-9	TRBD2	CASSPTSGAPYNEQFF	TGTGCCAGCAGCCCGACTAGCGGAGCCCCCTACAATGAGCAGTTCTTC
TRBJ1-5	many	TRBV6-1	NA	CASSTQPDQPQHF	TGTGCCAGCAGTACACAGCCCGATCAGCCCCAGCATTTT
TRBJ1-6	NA	TRBV6-5	TRBD1	CASSYGTGVGSPLHF	TGTGCCAGCAGTTACGGGACAGGGGTGGGGTCACCCCTCCACTTT
TRBJ1-6	NA	TRBV2	NA	CASTPGHRNSPLHF	TGTGCCAGCACCCCGGGACACCGCAATTCACCCCTCCACTTT
TRBJ2-3	NA	TRBV6-4	NA	CASSPGGDTQYF	TGTGCCAGCAGCCCCGGGGGAGATACGCAGTATTTT
TRBJ2-5	NA	TRBV9	NA	CASSAGGPQYF	TGTGCCAGCAGCGCTGGGGGACCCCAGTACTTC
TRBJ2-3	NA	TRBV7-3	NA	CASSPAGGVQYF	TGTGCCAGCAGCCCCGCAGGGGGGGTGCAGTATTTT
TRBJ2-7	NA	TRBV28	NA	CASSLADYEQYF	TGTGCCAGCAGTTTGGCGGACTACGAGCAGTACTTC
TRBJ2-3	NA	TRBV7-3	TRBD2	CASSPHSGSGTDTQYF	TGTGCCAGCAGCCCGCATAGCGGGAGTGGCACAGATACGCAGTATTTT
TRBJ1-5	NA	TRBV5-1	NA	CASSLGSSDQPQHF	TGCGCCAGCAGCTTGGGGTCCAGCGATCAGCCCCAGCATTTT
TRBJ1-2	NA	TRBV18	TRBD1	CASSLGQGNGYTF	TGTGCCAGCTCATTGGGACAGGGGAATGGCTACACCTTC
TRBJ1-1	NA	TRBV19	NA	CASRNRPRDTEAFF	TGTGCCAGTAGAAACAGGCCCAGGGACACTGAAGCTTTCTTT
TRBJ2-7	many	TRBV19	NA	CASSIGRWGSYEQYF	TGTGCCAGTAGTATAGGCAGGTGGGGATCCTACGAGCAGTACTTC
TRBJ2-7	NA	TRBV10-3	NA	CAIREGWAGGQYF	TGTGCCATCAGAGAGGGCTGGGCCGGGGGGCAGTACTTC
TRBJ1-2	NA	TRBV30	NA	CAWSGGATNYGYTF	TGTGCCTGGAGTGGAGGGGCGACTAACTATGGCTACACCTTC
TRBJ2-6	NA	TRBV7-3	NA	CASRQSPGTSLSGANVLTF	TGTGCCAGCAGACAAAGCCCCGGGACAAGTCTCTCTGGGGCCAACGTCCTGACTTTC
TRBJ1-1	many	TRBV20-1	NA	CSARAVEAFF	TGCAGTGCTAGGGCAGTTGAAGCTTTCTTT
TRBJ2-3	NA	TRBV6-1	TRBD2	CASSGLAGAPGRTDTQYF	TGTGCCAGCAGTGGTCTAGCGGGAGCCCCCGGGCGGACAGATACGCAGTATTTT
TRBJ1-6	NA	TRBV14	TRBD1	CASSHRTGFNSPLHF	TGTGCCAGCAGCCACAGGACAGGGTTTAATTCACCCCTCCACTTT
TRBJ2-5	NA	TRBV10-3	NA	CAINGQPQETQYF	TGTGCCATCAACGGACAGCCTCAAGAGACCCAGTACTTC
TRBJ2-3	many	TRBV9	NA	CASSVAEGGPWSTQYF	TGTGCCAGCAGCGTAGCGGAGGGGGGGCCTTGGTCCACGCAGTATTTT
TRBJ2-2	NA	TRBV7-3	NA	CASSPVNSGGELFF	TGTGCCAGCAGCCCTGTCAATAGCGGCGGGGAGCTGTTTTTT
TRBJ2-7	NA	TRBV28	NA	CASSTPGSAIGYEQYF	TGTGCCAGCAGCACCCCGGGGTCCGCCATTGGCTACGAGCAGTACTTC
TRBJ1-4	NA	TRBV6-6	NA	CASSYRGFEKLFF	TGTGCCAGCAGTTACCGAGGGTTCGAAAAACTGTTTTTT
TRBJ2-2	few	TRBV4-3	NA	CASSQDSGSSNTGELFF	TGCGCCAGCAGCCAAGATTCCGGTTCCTCGAACACCGGGGAGCTGTTTTTT
TRBJ1-2	NA	TRBV28	TRBD1	CASTSGTGGGYGYTF	TGTGCCAGCACCTCCGGGACAGGGGGCGGCTATGGCTACACCTTC
TRBJ2-7	NA	TRBV7-9	NA	CASSSLSMIYEQYF	TGTGCCAGCAGCTCCCTTAGTATGATCTACGAGCAGTACTTC
TRBJ2-7	NA	TRBV6-6	TRBD2	CASSPILAGAGEQYF	TGTGCCAGCAGTCCAATACTAGCGGGAGCAGGGGAGCAGTACTTC
TRBJ2-6	many	TRBV19	NA	CASSPGLSTSGANVLTF	TGTGCCAGTAGCCCAGGCCTCAGCACCTCTGGGGCCAACGTCCTGACTTTC
TRBJ2-3	NA	TRBV5-6	NA	CASSSWPRTASTDTQYF	TGTGCCAGCAGCTCGTGGCCCCGGACAGCGAGCACAGATACGCAGTATTTT